This paragraph covers one T cell receptor beta chain sequence. This sample was included in a study of blood T cells in healthy people across ages. A sample-barcoded 5' primer and a J-beta primer mix were used in a second PCR of roughly 7 to 12 cycles. Each CDR3 protein is one row after TCRdb ran MiXCR on the 5' RACE reads. The sample has about 970,000 distinct CDR3 sequences, 51% seen once; the top ten hold around 21%. The V gene's germline CDR1 is LGHNA and CDR2 YNFKEQ. The CDR3 is made up of 21 amino acids. This chain connects TRBV4-2 to TRBJ2-5; 14 bases are shared with TRBD2. The DNA matches TRBJ2-7 better at its end, which makes the J call doubtful. Sequencing was done on a sample of blood. The receptor comes from a woman aged 60 to 75 in good health. The CDR3 loop is CASSQDRKPGLAGAPPYEQYF. CDR3 sequence (DNA): TGTGCCAGCAGCCAAGACCGTAAACCGGGACTAGCGGGAGCTCCACCCTACGAGCAGTACTTC.